This is a list of T cell receptor beta chains from one sample in a study of T cell responses to AZD1222 COVID-19 vaccine. TCRdb keeps only in-frame clones here, not all; method: immunoSEQ multiplex PCR. The data contain approximately 99,000 clones, around 90% of them seen just once; the ten biggest clones take up roughly 2.9%. The source material was peripheral blood, sampled on day 0 of AZD1222 vaccination. The receptors originated from an adult in good health. The conserved cysteine and the conserved F or W are not part of the CDR3 here.

v_gene: TRBV7-8; j_gene: TRBJ1-1; CDR3aa: ASSLDRAGEAF
v_gene: TRBV2; j_gene: TRBJ1-2; CDR3aa: ASGGPRNYGYT
v_gene: TRBV7-9; j_gene: TRBJ1-2; CDR3aa: ASSHRDSRRGYGYT
v_gene: TRBV7-9; j_gene: TRBJ2-2; CDR3aa: ATISSGAGTGELF
v_gene: TRBV25-1; j_gene: TRBJ2-3; CDR3aa: ASHQTDTQY
v_gene: TRBV7-2; j_gene: TRBJ2-1; CDR3aa: ASSLGGSRNYNEQF
v_gene: TRBV6-2/TRBV6-3; j_gene: TRBJ1-6; CDR3aa: ASSYSTTGVSSPLH
v_gene: TRBV11-2; j_gene: TRBJ2-6; CDR3aa: ASSLGQGMAGANVLT
v_gene: TRBV5-4; j_gene: TRBJ1-2; CDR3aa: ASSQGGPSF
v_gene: TRBV3-1/TRBV3-2; j_gene: TRBJ1-1; CDR3aa: ASSRLGGNTEAF
v_gene: TRBV5-6; j_gene: TRBJ1-2; CDR3aa: ASSPEGQGNYGYT
v_gene: TRBV7-2; j_gene: TRBJ2-2; CDR3aa: ASSLGGAGTGELF
v_gene: TRBV29-1; j_gene: TRBJ2-5; CDR3aa: SVARHQGQETQY
v_gene: TRBV5-1; j_gene: TRBJ1-3; CDR3aa: ASSPNGGPGNTIY
v_gene: TRBV19; j_gene: TRBJ2-7; CDR3aa: ASSIDFLSGSYEQY
v_gene: TRBV5-6; j_gene: TRBJ1-2; CDR3aa: ASSLAGGGDYT
v_gene: TRBV12-3/TRBV12-4; j_gene: TRBJ2-5; CDR3aa: ASTMSETETQY
v_gene: TRBV5-1; j_gene: TRBJ1-2; CDR3aa: ASRKVTGQGYGYT
v_gene: TRBV5-1; j_gene: TRBJ2-3; CDR3aa: ASSLEYRGIDTQY
v_gene: TRBV5-4; j_gene: TRBJ1-5; CDR3aa: ASSDVGSNQPQH
v_gene: TRBV12-5; j_gene: TRBJ1-5; CDR3aa: ASGSAPGSSNQPQH
v_gene: TRBV5-1; j_gene: TRBJ2-3; CDR3aa: ASSRLLSTDTQY
v_gene: TRBV4-2; j_gene: TRBJ1-4; CDR3aa: ASSQVGGISANEKLF
v_gene: TRBV19; j_gene: TRBJ2-3; CDR3aa: ASSYRGNGGDTQY
v_gene: TRBV11-2; j_gene: TRBJ1-6; CDR3aa: ASSLQYIDSPLH
v_gene: TRBV11-3; j_gene: TRBJ2-3; CDR3aa: ASSPTGKDTQY
v_gene: TRBV5-6; j_gene: TRBJ1-3; CDR3aa: ASSAPGTARRNTIY
v_gene: TRBV11-2; j_gene: TRBJ2-3; CDR3aa: ASSPLRTGTDTQY
v_gene: TRBV2; j_gene: TRBJ1-2; CDR3aa: ASSDGRRHGYT
v_gene: TRBV2; j_gene: TRBJ1-1; CDR3aa: ASSNPRGQGTEAF
v_gene: TRBV6-1; j_gene: TRBJ1-5; CDR3aa: ASSEGGQLLAQH
v_gene: TRBV4-2; j_gene: TRBJ1-2; CDR3aa: ASSQDGAGGGGYT
v_gene: TRBV5-6; j_gene: TRBJ1-2; CDR3aa: ASGQGAYGYT
v_gene: TRBV19; j_gene: TRBJ2-7; CDR3aa: ASSIGLPENEQY
v_gene: TRBV15; j_gene: TRBJ1-2; CDR3aa: ATSRDRVQRYGYT
v_gene: TRBV7-9; j_gene: TRBJ2-3; CDR3aa: ASSLKLGLAGADTQY
v_gene: TRBV7-8; j_gene: TRBJ2-2; CDR3aa: ASSLGQTTGELF
v_gene: TRBV19; j_gene: TRBJ1-1; CDR3aa: ASSIGGPWTEAF
v_gene: TRBV5-1; j_gene: TRBJ1-6; CDR3aa: ASSFGTDYNSPLH
v_gene: TRBV14; j_gene: TRBJ1-3; CDR3aa: ASGRNSGNTIY
v_gene: TRBV7-2; j_gene: TRBJ2-7; CDR3aa: ASSPSGGWLEQY
v_gene: TRBV7-8; j_gene: TRBJ1-5; CDR3aa: ASSLGSGYNQPQH
v_gene: TRBV20-1; j_gene: TRBJ1-2; CDR3aa: SASPPRVAGYT
v_gene: TRBV18; j_gene: TRBJ2-3; CDR3aa: ASSTSGGHTDTQY
v_gene: TRBV5-6; j_gene: TRBJ2-5; CDR3aa: ASSSVSAPYTQY
v_gene: TRBV11-3; j_gene: TRBJ1-1; CDR3aa: ASSLGTGADTEAF
v_gene: TRBV3-1/TRBV3-2; j_gene: TRBJ1-2; CDR3aa: ASSQEGARGYGYT
v_gene: TRBV11-2; j_gene: TRBJ2-3; CDR3aa: ASSPGTSGGVTDTQY
v_gene: TRBV4-1; j_gene: TRBJ2-1; CDR3aa: ASSQVMSPRQF
v_gene: TRBV11-1; j_gene: TRBJ1-2; CDR3aa: ASSSVAGSSYGYT
v_gene: TRBV4-1; j_gene: TRBJ1-6; CDR3aa: ASNHREMNSPLH
v_gene: TRBV4-1; j_gene: TRBJ1-5; CDR3aa: ASSQVGGSNQPQH